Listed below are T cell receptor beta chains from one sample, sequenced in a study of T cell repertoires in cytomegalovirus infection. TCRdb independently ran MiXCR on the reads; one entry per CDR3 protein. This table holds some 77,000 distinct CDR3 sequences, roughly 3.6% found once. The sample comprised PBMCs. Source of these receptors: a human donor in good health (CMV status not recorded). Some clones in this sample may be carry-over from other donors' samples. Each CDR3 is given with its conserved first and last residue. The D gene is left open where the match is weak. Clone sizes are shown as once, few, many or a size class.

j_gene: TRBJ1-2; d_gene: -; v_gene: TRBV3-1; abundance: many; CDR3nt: TGTGCCAGCAGCCCCGGACACGCTTATGGCTACACCTTC; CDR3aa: CASSPGHAYGYTF
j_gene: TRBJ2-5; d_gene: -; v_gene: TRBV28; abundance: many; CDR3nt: TGTGCCAGCAGTTTTGTCACGGAGACCCAGTACTTC; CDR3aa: CASSFVTETQYF
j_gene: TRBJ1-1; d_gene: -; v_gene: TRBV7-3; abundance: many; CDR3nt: TGTGCCAGCAGCTTTTCGGGGGACACTGAAGCTTTCTTT; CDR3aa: CASSFSGDTEAFF
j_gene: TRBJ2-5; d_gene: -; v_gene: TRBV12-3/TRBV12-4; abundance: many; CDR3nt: TGTGCCAGCAAATTTAACCAAGAGACCCAGTACTTC; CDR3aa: CASKFNQETQYF
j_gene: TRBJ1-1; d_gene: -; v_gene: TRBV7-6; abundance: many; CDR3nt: TGTGCCAGCAGCTTAATGGTGAACACTGAAGCTTTCTTT; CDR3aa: CASSLMVNTEAFF
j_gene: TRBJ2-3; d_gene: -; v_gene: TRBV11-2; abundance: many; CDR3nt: TGTGCCAGCAGTTCCCGGCGCACAGATACGCAGTATTTT; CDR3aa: CASSSRRTDTQYF
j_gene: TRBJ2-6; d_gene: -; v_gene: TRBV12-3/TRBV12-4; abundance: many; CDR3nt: TGTGCCAGCAGTTTAAGTCCGTCGCACGTCCTGACTTTC; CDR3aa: CASSLSPSHVLTF
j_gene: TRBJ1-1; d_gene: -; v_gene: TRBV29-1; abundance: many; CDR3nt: TGCAGCGCGTACCGGGACCTGAACACTGAAGCTTTCTTT; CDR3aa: CSAYRDLNTEAFF
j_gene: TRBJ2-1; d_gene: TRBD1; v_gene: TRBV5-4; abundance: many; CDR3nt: TGTGCCAGCAGCCAAGGGGGCTCCAATGAGCAGTTCTTC; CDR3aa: CASSQGGSNEQFF
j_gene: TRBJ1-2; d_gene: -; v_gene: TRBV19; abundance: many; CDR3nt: TGTGCCAGTTCTACGGACGGTAACTATGGCTACACCTTC; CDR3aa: CASSTDGNYGYTF
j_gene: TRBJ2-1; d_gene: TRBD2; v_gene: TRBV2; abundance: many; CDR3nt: TGTGCCAGCAGTGAATGGGGGGGGAATGAGCAGTTCTTC; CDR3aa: CASSEWGGNEQFF
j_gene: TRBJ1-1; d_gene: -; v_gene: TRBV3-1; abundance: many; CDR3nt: TGTGCCAGCAGCCAAGATCTTGAGCCTGAAGCTTTCTTT; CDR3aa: CASSQDLEPEAFF